The 17 T cell receptor beta chains given below trace back to one sample, sequenced in a study of cytotoxic CD8 clonotypes in ibrutinib-treated CLL. Data came from immunoSEQ multiplex PCR; TCRdb stores just in-frame clones and leaves some out. The data show 150,000 or so clones, about 70% seen once. The source was PBMCs, collected after 24 months of ibrutinib treatment. Receptors were obtained from a human donor with chronic lymphocytic leukemia.

The chain has TRBV7-2 and TRBJ1-1; D is unresolved. The CDR3 covers 14 residues. Trimming pared 5 bases from V and 0 bases from J, leaving 10 bases between. Per the germline V gene, CDR1 is SGHTA and CDR2 is FQGNSA. CDR3 in amino acids: CASSPPWVNTEAFF. CDR3 sequence (DNA): TGTGCCAGCAGCCCCCCGTGGGTGAACACTGAAGCTTTCTTT.

This clone was found once. The gene calls are TRBV19 and TRBJ1-5; tentative D call: TRBD1 (6 bases). V was trimmed by 3 bases and J by 2 bases, leaving 14 bases between them. The CDR3 is made up of 16 amino acids. Germline V gene lookup returns CDR1 LNHDA and CDR2 SQIVND (reference sequence). In DNA, the CDR3 is TGTGCCAGTAGTATCGCAGGGGCCGGGGGCAATCAGCCCCAGCATTTT. Translating it yields CASSIAGAGGNQPQHF.

Only a few counts were recorded for this clone. This sequence joins TRBV11-2 and TRBJ1-2; 7 positions agree with TRBD1. Germline V CDR1 and CDR2: SGHAT, FQNNGV. The CDR3 is 12 residues long. V gave up 5 bases and J gave up 7 bases; unmatched junction bases: 4. The CDR3 reads CASSPGTVGYTF. For the CDR3, the DNA is TGTGCCAGCAGCCCCGGGACAGTTGGCTACACCTTC.

At least ten counts were recorded for this clone. The chain is built from TRBV19 and TRBJ2-5; D not resolved. The V and J ends lost 3 bases and 5 bases respectively, with 4 bases between them. Germline CDR1 and CDR2: LNHDA and SQIVND (reference sequence). The CDR3 is 11 residues long. CDR3 DNA: TGTGCCAGTAGTATCAGGGAGACCCAGTACTTC. Residues: CASSIRETQYF.

The gene calls are TRBV4-3 and TRBJ2-2, with D hard to call. Trimming shortened V by 1 base and J by 5 bases, and 8 bases separated the two germline ends. This CDR3 comprises 14 residues. Germline V gives CDR1 LGHNA, CDR2 YSLEER. The CDR3 sequence is CASSQGFGTGELFF. CDR3 sequence (DNA): TGCGCCAGCAGCCAAGGATTTGGGACCGGGGAGCTGTTTTTT.

V is TRBV18 and J is TRBJ2-7; D is uncertain. Germline V gene data show CDR1 as KGHSH and CDR2 as LQKENI. The CDR3 consists of 14 residues. Deletions cut 0 bases from V and 0 bases from J, with 6 bases between. The CDR3 DNA reads as TGTGCCAGCTCACCACCGGGAAGCTCCTACGAGCAGTACTTC. Protein: CASSPPGSSYEQYF. The full variable domain, in which reference TRBV18 and TRBJ2-7 provide the parts outside the CDR3, is NAGVMQNPRHLVRRRGQEARLRCSPMKGHSHVYWYRQLPEEGLKFMVYLQKENIIDESGMPKERFSAEFPKEGPSILRIQQVVRGDSAAYFCASSPPGSSYEQYFGPGTRLTVT.

V and J are TRBV5-5 and TRBJ1-5; unclear D gene. The CDR3 length is 13 residues. Trimming cost V 0 bases and J 6 bases, with 7 bases left between them. Germline values: CDR1 SGHKS, CDR2 YYEKEE (reference sequence). Here the CDR3 reads CASSLEASQPQHF. The CDR3, as DNA: TGTGCCAGCAGCTTGGAAGCAAGTCAGCCCCAGCATTTT.

The chain couples TRBV6-5 to TRBJ2-7; no firm D call. V shed 0 bases and J shed 3 bases, with 9 bases lying between them. From germline, CDR1 is MNHEY and CDR2 SVGAGI. This CDR3 spans 14 amino acids. The CDR3 DNA sequence: TGTGCCAGCAGTTACTCCCTTGGGGACTACGAGCAGTACTTC. This translates into CASSYSLGDYEQYF.

The V call is TRBV6-5, the J call TRBJ1-2; possibly TRBD1 for D (5 bases). Trimming cost V 6 bases and J 1 base, with 15 bases left between them. Germline values: CDR1 MNHEY, CDR2 SVGAGI. This CDR3 has 15 residues. The CDR3 nucleotides are TGTGCCAGCAGCCCGGGGGGAGGACTTAACTATGGCTACACCTTC. It codes for CASSPGGGLNYGYTF.

The CDR3 DNA is TGTGCCAGCAGCTTAGATGGAGGGACAGCCTATGGCTACACCTTC. Amino acids: CASSLDGGTAYGYTF. V and J are TRBV11-2 and TRBJ1-2; 7 nucleotides line up with TRBD1. CDR1 and CDR2 (germline): SGHAT, FQNNGV. The CDR3 extends over 15 amino acids. The trim removed 0 bases at V and 4 bases at J, leaving 5 bases unmatched.

This chain uses TRBV6-5 with TRBJ2-7; D call uncertain. Trimming left V 6 bases short and J 4 bases short, with 10 bases between. Per germline, CDR1 MNHEY and CDR2 SVGAGI. The CDR3 has 12 amino acids. The CDR3 here is CASRNLVYEQYF. CDR3 bases: TGTGCCAGCAGAAACCTGGTTTACGAGCAGTACTTC.

The rearrangement uses TRBV11-3 and TRBJ2-1; D perhaps matches TRBD1 (9 bases). CDR3 size: 16 residues. V lost 5 bases and J lost 6, with 20 bases in between. The germline CDR1 and CDR2 sequences are SGHNT and YENEEA. CDR3 region: CASSPRGGQGRNEQFF. Written as DNA, the CDR3 is TGTGCCAGCAGCCCACGGGGGGGACAGGGCCGCAATGAGCAGTTCTTC.

The chain joins TRBV19 to TRBJ2-6, with TRBD1 matching 8 bases. The CDR3 runs to 18 residues. V lost 0 bases to trimming and J lost 2 bases; unmatched junction nucleotides: 6. Germline lookup yields CDR1 LNHDA and CDR2 SQIVND (reference sequence). Here the CDR3 DNA reads TGTGCCAGTAGTATAGACGGGACAGGACGGGCTGGGGCCAACGTCCTGACTTTC. Translating it yields CASSIDGTGRAGANVLTF.

This clone is judged medium-sized. The gene calls are TRBV19 and TRBJ1-5; D is unresolved. This CDR3 spans 14 amino acids. Trimming took 5 bases from V and 0 from J, leaving 8 bases between them. Germline V gene sequence: CDR1 LNHDA, CDR2 SQIVND (reference sequence). The CDR3 reads CASSPRDSNQPQHF. The DNA of the CDR3 is TGTGCCAGTAGTCCCAGAGATAGCAATCAGCCCCAGCATTTT.

This chain links TRBV7-3 with TRBJ2-1, with no clear D. The CDR3 runs to 12 residues. Trimming cost V 2 bases and J 8 bases, with 7 bases left between them. Germline V CDR1 and CDR2: SGHTA, FQGTGA. CDR3 nucleotides: TGTGCCAGCAGCTTAGGTGCGGATGAGCAGTTCTTC. Translated, it gives CASSLGADEQFF.

The chain links TRBV11-3 to TRBJ2-2; TRBD2 agrees at 13 bases. This CDR3 has 16 amino acids. The germline gives CDR1 SGHNT, CDR2 YENEEA. J lost 7 bases, V lost 5 bases, and 7 bases had no gene match. Written as DNA, the CDR3 is TGTGCCAGCAGCCAGGGACTAGCGGGAACAGGCGGGGAGCTGTTTTTT. It encodes CASSQGLAGTGGELFF.

At least ten counts were recorded for this clone. The V gene is TRBV28, the J gene TRBJ1-1; no clear D. Germline V gene lookup returns CDR1 MDHEN and CDR2 SYDVKM. Trimming shortened V by 0 bases and J by 1 base, and 6 bases separated the two germline ends. The CDR3 runs 14 residues. CDR3 sequence (DNA): TGTGCCAGCAGTTTATGGCAGGCGAACACTGAAGCTTTCTTT. As protein: CASSLWQANTEAFF.